The 3 T cell receptor beta chains reported below all come from one sample, sequenced in a study of response to subunit inactivated influenza vaccine. TCRdb used MiXCR to reprocess the RT-PCR reads, holding one entry per CDR3 protein. The sample consists of about 610,000 distinct CDR3 sequences, around 15% of them appearing once. Here the sequenced sample was PBMCs from blood, taken 11 to 12 days after vaccination. Source of these receptors: a man aged 45-65 years who received an inactivated influenza vaccine.

The chain has TRBV12-3 or TRBV12-4 and TRBJ2-1; D tentatively fits TRBD1 or TRBD2 (6 bases each). CDR3 length: 11 amino acids. The V and J ends lost 8 bases and 16 bases respectively, with 18 bases between them. The CDR3 DNA is TGTGCCAGCGGCCGAGGGGGAGGCACTTTCTTC. Protein sequence: CASGRGGGTFF.

This sequence joins TRBV28 and TRBJ2-1; D remains ambiguous. The V gene's germline CDR1 is MDHEN and CDR2 SYDVKM. The CDR3 covers 14 residues. Trimming cost V 5 bases and J 8 bases, with 16 bases left between them. This CDR3 reads CASSPPRGEDEQFF. In DNA form, the CDR3 reads TGTGCCAGCAGTCCCCCAAGAGGCGAGGATGAGCAGTTCTTC.

This clonotype has a handful of counts. The rearrangement links TRBV12-3 or TRBV12-4 to TRBJ2-3; maybe TRBD2 (5 bases). V was clipped by 6 bases and J by 0 bases, with 10 bases between them. This CDR3 contains 14 residues. The CDR3 DNA reads TGTGCCAGCAGCCTAGCCGTTAGCACAGATACGCAGTATTTT. Its translation is CASSLAVSTDTQYF.